Listed here are 27 T cell receptor beta chains from one sample, sequenced in a study of post-analysis software for immune sequencing data (dated by TCRdb to the mid-2010s). The study at large found these results: A few TRBV segments, including TRBV5-6, TRBV5-1 and TRBV20-1, were significantly more frequent in patients than controls.

These TCRs' antigens remain unknown. Preparation of the library involved PCR. Reads for this sample came from an Illumina HiSeq 2500. To reduce PCR and sequencing biases, unique molecular identifiers were built into the TCR beta cDNA libraries. Using fastp at Q25 and MiXCR, TCRdb reprocessed the public reads and kept productive beta chains. Rows with a matching CDR3 protein are joined into one entry that keeps the most common DNA and genes. The sample table contains approximately 360,000 distinct CDR3 sequences; only one count was recorded for around 33% of them. The ten largest clones represent roughly 13% of the sample. The sequencing input was blood. The receptors stem from a girl aged 5-17 years with multiple sclerosis.

The gene calls are TRBV7-9 and TRBJ2-3; possibly TRBD2 for D (6 bases). The CDR3 is made up of 16 amino acids. Germline assignment: CDR1 SEHNR and CDR2 FQNEAQ (reference sequence). The V and J ends lost 4 bases and 0 bases respectively, with 14 bases between them. Here the CDR3 reads CASSSGTRGSTDTQYF. The DNA of the CDR3 is TGTGCCAGCAGCTCAGGGACCCGGGGGAGCACAGATACGCAGTATTTT.

The CDR3 DNA reads TGTGCCAGCAGTGGCCCGGGACTAGCGGGGGTTGAGCAGTTCTTC. Its translation is CASSGPGLAGVEQFF. This chain uses TRBV6-5 with TRBJ2-1; TRBD2 aligns across 14 bases. This CDR3 spans 15 amino acids. The germline V gene has CDR1 MNHEY and CDR2 SVGAGI. Trimming took 5 bases from V and 9 from J; bases not matched to a gene: 6.

This clonotype was detected a few times. The V gene is TRBV3-1, the J gene TRBJ2-1; either TRBD1 or TRBD2 may fit D (5 bases each). Germline loops: CDR1 LGHDT, CDR2 YNNKEL (reference sequence). Trimming left V 2 bases short and J 2 bases short, with 10 bases between. The CDR3 has 15 amino acids. CDR3 nucleotide sequence: TGTGCCAGCAGCCAACGTGGGGACCCCTACAATGAGCAGTTCTTC. As protein: CASSQRGDPYNEQFF.

In its sample, this clonotype was seen a few times. The chain uses TRBV7-2 and TRBJ2-7; TRBD1 matches 8 bases. CDR1 SGHTA and CDR2 FQGNSA come from the germline V gene. The CDR3 consists of 15 residues. V lost 2 bases, J lost 3 bases, and 6 bases stayed unmatched. CDR3 DNA sequence: TGTGCCAGCAGCTTACAGGACAGGGTCCTCTACGAGCAGTACTTC. It codes for CASSLQDRVLYEQYF.

The chain recombines TRBV6-1 with TRBJ2-4; 8 bases match TRBD2. The tail of the sequence fits TRBJ2-5 better, so the J call may be wrong. The CDR3 consists of 16 residues. Germline V gene data show CDR1 as MNHNS and CDR2 as SASEGT. The CDR3 nucleotides read TGTGCCAGCAGTGATCGGCAGGGCGGGAGGCAAGAGACCCAGTACTTC. Its translation is CASSDRQGGRQETQYF.

The table lists this clonotype with a count of one. An end of the junction does not agree with germline; a read error may underlie this. This chain connects TRBV5-1 to TRBJ1-4; 7 bases fit TRBD1. The germline V gene encodes CDR1 SGHRS and CDR2 YFSETQ. This CDR3 is built from 15 residues. The CDR3 loop reads CASGLEGQHNEKLFF. CDR3 sequence (DNA): TGCGCCAGCGGCTTGGAGGGACAGCATAATGAAAAACTGTTTTTT.

This clonotype was observed a single time. At one of its ends the junction is not consistent with the germline gene, which may arise from a read error. The V call is TRBV6-2 or TRBV6-3, the J call TRBJ2-5; D possibly corresponds to TRBD1 (5 bases). The length of the CDR3 is 15 residues. In germline, CDR1 is MNHEY, CDR2 SVGEGT. The CDR3, as DNA: TGTGCCAGCAGTTATCAAGACAGAATACAAGAAACCCAGTACTTC. Translating it yields CASSYQDRIQETQYF.

This clonotype appeared once. V is TRBV27 and J is TRBJ2-5; a weak D match, TRBD1 (5 bases). The germline CDR1 and CDR2 sequences are MNHEY and SMNVEV (reference sequence). Between the trimmed V and J ends, which lost 0 bases and 5 bases, there was a span of 10 bases. This CDR3 is 14 amino acids long. CDR3 protein: CASSLSMDIETQYF. CDR3 bases: TGTGCCAGCAGTTTATCGATGGACATCGAGACCCAGTACTTC.

This clonotype was found a few times. J is TRBJ2-5 and V is TRBV29-1; maybe TRBD2 (6 bases). This CDR3 comprises 14 residues. The V end lost 7 bases, the J end lost 2 bases, and 17 bases lay between the germline ends. Germline V gene data show CDR1 as SQVTM and CDR2 as ANQGSEA. In nucleotides, the CDR3 is TGCAGCGCAGAGCGGGCAGGGCTGCAAGAGACCCAGTACTTC. It codes for CSAERAGLQETQYF.

The V gene is TRBV4-1, the J gene TRBJ1-1, with TRBD1 identical over 7 bases. Germline V gives CDR1 MGHRA, CDR2 YSYEKL. The ends lost 2 bases at V and 1 base at J; junction bases unmatched: 13. The CDR3 contains 18 residues. In DNA form, the CDR3 reads TGCGCCAGCAGCCAATACCCGGTGGCAGGGGGACGGAACACTGAAGCTTTCTTT. The encoded protein is CASSQYPVAGGRNTEAFF.

A few counts support this clonotype. The rearrangement joins TRBV7-2 to TRBJ2-5, with D perhaps assigned TRBD1 or TRBD2 (5 bases each). The CDR3 contains 14 residues. Looked up from germline, CDR1 is SGHTA and CDR2 is FQGNSA. Trimming left V 2 bases short and J 1 base short, with 8 bases between. The CDR3 DNA is TGTGCCAGCAGCTTATGGGACGGCCAAGAGACCCAGTACTTC. It encodes CASSLWDGQETQYF.

This clonotype was picked up a small number of times. This rearrangement joins TRBV20-1 to TRBJ1-2, with 9 positions matching TRBD1. CDR1 DFQATT and CDR2 SNEGSKA come from the germline V gene (reference sequence). The junction had 4 bases not matched to a gene; V was cut back by 3 bases and J by 2 bases. The CDR3 sequence is 14 residues long. The chain's CDR3 is CSARIGQGNYGYTF. In DNA form, the CDR3 reads TGCAGTGCTAGGATAGGACAGGGGAACTATGGCTACACCTTC.

The rearrangement uses TRBV29-1 and TRBJ1-1, with TRBD1 identical over 9 bases. J was trimmed by 7 bases and V by 6 bases; bases with no gene match: 15. The germline gives CDR1 SQVTM, CDR2 ANQGSEA. The CDR3 covers 15 residues. The DNA of the CDR3 is TGCAGCGTCCCCGGGACAGGGCTCCGGAGACTTGAAGCTTTCTTT. It specifies CSVPGTGLRRLEAFF.

V is TRBV5-4 and J is TRBJ1-2, with D maybe TRBD1 (5 bases). The ends were cut back, 1 base at V and 4 bases at J, with 11 bases in the middle. The CDR3 extends over 14 amino acids. Germline CDR1 is SGHNT and CDR2 is YYREEE (reference sequence). CDR3 sequence (DNA): TGTGCCAGCAGCTTGAAGACGACAGCCTATGGCTACACCTTC. Protein product: CASSLKTTAYGYTF.

This clonotype turned up a few times. J is TRBJ1-2 and V is TRBV9; D not certain. V lost 0 bases and J lost 1, with 10 bases in between. Germline lookup yields CDR1 SGDLS and CDR2 YYNGEE. This CDR3 contains 15 residues. CDR3 sequence reads: CASSVEAGGNYGYTF. The CDR3 nucleotides are TGTGCCAGCAGCGTAGAGGCAGGCGGTAACTATGGCTACACCTTC.

This clonotype was seen once. This chain joins TRBV12-3 or TRBV12-4 and TRBJ2-1; D gene ambiguous. The V end lost 3 bases, the J end lost 7 bases, and 7 bases lay between the germline ends. There are 12 residues in the CDR3. CDR3 nucleotides: TGTGCCAGCAGTTTTTTAGGGAATGAGCAGTTCTTC. As protein: CASSFLGNEQFF.

CDR3 sequence (DNA): TGCGTCAGTAGCGAAAGGGGGTATTCACCCCTCCACTTT. Its translation is CVSSERGYSPLHF. The J gene is TRBJ1-6, the V gene TRBV4-3; the D gene is possibly TRBD1 (6 bases). Germline values: CDR1 LGHNA, CDR2 YSLEER. The CDR3 covers 13 residues.

The chain is built from TRBV12-3 or TRBV12-4 and TRBJ2-5, with D perhaps TRBD1 (6 bases). CDR3 length: 13 amino acids. Trimming shortened V by 8 bases and J by 3 bases, and 13 bases separated the two germline ends. CDR3 DNA: TGTGCCAGCCTAAGGGGGTTGGAAGAGACCCAGTACTTC. This translates into CASLRGLEETQYF.

This clonotype was picked up a small number of times. The rearrangement uses TRBV7-2 and TRBJ2-4; D perhaps matches TRBD1 (7 bases). The CDR3 has 14 residues. Germline loops: CDR1 SGHTA, CDR2 FQGNSA. The V end was cut by 5 bases, the J end by 8 bases, with 16 bases between. This chain's CDR3 is CASSPTSRGDIQYF. The CDR3 region has the DNA TGTGCCAGCAGCCCTACATCCAGGGGGGACATTCAGTACTTC.

The rearrangement uses TRBV12-3 or TRBV12-4 and TRBJ2-1; possible D gene TRBD2, 5 bases. This CDR3 has 14 residues. Trimming pared 3 bases from V and 6 bases from J, leaving 12 bases between. In nucleotides, the CDR3 is TGTGCCAGCAGTTTGAGTAGCGTTCGCAATGAGCAGTTCTTC. This gives the protein CASSLSSVRNEQFF.

The count of this clonotype is one. The V gene is TRBV2, the J gene TRBJ1-5, with D possibly TRBD1 on 5 matching bases. Trimming stripped 7 bases from V and 8 bases from J, with 18 bases between. Looked up from germline, CDR1 is SNHLY and CDR2 is FYNNEI. The CDR3 totals 14 residues. The CDR3 DNA follows: TGTGCCAGCACCTTAAGAGGGACGAGCAAGCCCCAGCATTTT. It encodes CASTLRGTSKPQHF.

This rearrangement joins TRBV20-1 to TRBJ1-5; 10 nucleotides match TRBD1. CDR1 is DFQATT and CDR2 is SNEGSKA in the germline V gene (reference sequence). V lost 2 bases, J lost 4 bases, and 5 bases stayed unmatched. This CDR3 is 15 amino acids long. CDR3 sequence (DNA): TGCAGTGCTAGAATCGGGACAGGGGAGAATCAGCCCCAGCATTTT. As protein: CSARIGTGENQPQHF.

The chain carries TRBV28 and TRBJ1-2; 10 bases match TRBD1. Germline loops: CDR1 MDHEN, CDR2 SYDVKM. CDR3 length: 15 amino acids. Trimming cost V 5 bases and J 4 bases; bases outside gene matches: 7. For the CDR3, the DNA is TGTGCCAGCAGTCAACCGGGACAGGGGTCCTATGGCTACACCTTC. It is translated as CASSQPGQGSYGYTF.

This clonotype was detected ten times or more. The V gene is TRBV29-1, the J gene TRBJ2-3; 8 bases map to TRBD2. CDR1 SQVTM and CDR2 ANQGSEA come from the germline V gene. This CDR3 region has 15 residues. J was trimmed by 2 bases and V by 6 bases; bases with no gene match: 10. The CDR3 spells CSVARDSGDTDTQYF. The DNA of the CDR3 is TGCAGCGTCGCTAGGGATAGCGGGGACACAGATACGCAGTATTTT.

The chain has TRBV28 and TRBJ2-7; D not resolved. Germline values: CDR1 MDHEN, CDR2 SYDVKM. This CDR3 is built from 14 residues. V was clipped by 6 bases and J by 3 bases, with 15 bases between them. The CDR3 nucleotides are TGTGCCAGCAGCGAAACGGTGAAAAGCTACGAGCAGTACTTC. Its translation: CASSETVKSYEQYF.

This clonotype was seen a handful of times. The gene calls are TRBV7-9 and TRBJ1-6; the D gene is possibly TRBD1 (6 bases). Trimming left V 5 bases short and J 3 bases short, with 8 bases between. The germline CDR1 and CDR2 sequences are SEHNR and FQNEAQ (reference sequence). This CDR3 region has 14 residues. The CDR3 reads CASSRGNYNSPLHF. CDR3 in DNA: TGTGCCAGCAGCAGGGGGAACTATAATTCACCCCTCCACTTT.

The CDR3 sequence: CASSRRGDYGYTF. CDR3 bases: TGTGCCAGCAGCCGCAGGGGGGACTATGGCTACACCTTC. The chain uses TRBV4-2 and TRBJ1-2; 7 bases match TRBD1. This CDR3 is built from 13 residues. Germline trimming cut 4 bases from V and 3 bases from J; bases unmatched to any gene: 2. In germline, CDR1 is LGHNA, CDR2 YNFKEQ.